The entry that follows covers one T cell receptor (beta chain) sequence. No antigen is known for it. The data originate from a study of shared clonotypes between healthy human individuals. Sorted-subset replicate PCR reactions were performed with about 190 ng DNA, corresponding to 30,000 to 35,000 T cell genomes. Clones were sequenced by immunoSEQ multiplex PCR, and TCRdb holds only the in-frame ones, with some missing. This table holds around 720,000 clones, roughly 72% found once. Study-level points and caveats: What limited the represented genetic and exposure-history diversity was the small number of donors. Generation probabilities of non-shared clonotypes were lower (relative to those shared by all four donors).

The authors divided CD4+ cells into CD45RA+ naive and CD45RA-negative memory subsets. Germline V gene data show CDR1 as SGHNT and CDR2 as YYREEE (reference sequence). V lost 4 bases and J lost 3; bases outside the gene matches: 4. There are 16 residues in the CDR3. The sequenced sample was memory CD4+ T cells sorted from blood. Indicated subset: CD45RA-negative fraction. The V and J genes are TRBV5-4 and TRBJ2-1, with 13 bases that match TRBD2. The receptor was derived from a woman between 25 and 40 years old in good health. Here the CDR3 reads CASSPWTSGSYNEQFF. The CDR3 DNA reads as TGTGCCAGCAGCCCGTGGACTAGCGGGAGCTACAATGAGCAGTTCTTC.